A selection of T cell receptor beta chains follows, all from one sample in a study of blood T cell repertoires in COVID-19. Method: immunoSEQ multiplex PCR; TCRdb's copy keeps in-frame clones and lacks some. The sample has 13,000 or so clones; about 75% are singletons. Material: peripheral blood. The receptors come from a woman older than 75 with acute or convalescent COVID-19. The CDR3 runs from the conserved cysteine through the conserved F or W.

v_call | cdr3_aa
TRBV10-2 | CASSFGTANTEAFF
TRBV11-3 | CASSFSGGYNEQFF
TRBV5-1 | CASSPKTGNEVNTEAFF
TRBV6-4 | CASSDSSLGDNQPQHF
TRBV27 | CASEWTGEEYEQYF
TRBV7-2 | CASSSDRVSYEQYF
TRBV9 | CASSPTSGEWETQYF
TRBV5-1 | CASSLGDGGSSGNTIYF
TRBV15 | CATSRDQGPYEQYF
TRBV6-4 | CASSLQGETVDTQYF
TRBV24-1 | CATRGTGLGDTQYF
TRBV30 | CALEYRTGGRETQYF
TRBV4-2 | CASSQDTSGEDTQYF
TRBV7-3 | CASSFTGGDIQYF
TRBV28 | CASRSPTLVSDTQYF
TRBV12-3/TRBV12-4 | CASKGAGNQPQHF
TRBV6-5 | CASRPDRANGYEQYF
TRBV19 | CASSPTSGHATDTQYF
TRBV18 | CASSRGRGITDTQYF
TRBV29-1 | CSVEDRLAGWPDTQYF
TRBV10-2 | CASSERKGARFFQPQHF
TRBV18 | CASSQRQGGSPGNEQFF
TRBV7-9 | CASTGRYSGNTIYF
TRBV27 | CASSALGTGASYGYTF
TRBV19 | CASSLGGYGYTF
TRBV28 | CASSLSGTKSGYTF
TRBV5-1 | CASSPDRGFYGYTF
TRBV9 | CASSVLSSYNEQFF
TRBV18 | CASSPDSGELFF
TRBV6-2/TRBV6-3 | CASSWSGGDTDTQYF
TRBV11-2 | CASSLVAGGISTDTQYF
TRBV6-5 | CASSSGTGAPQHF
TRBV27 | CASSRTGFGNQPQHF
TRBV7-6 | CASSSRIGVVYEQYF
TRBV5-6 | CASSSAQGDGYTF
TRBV4-2 | CASSQPDRDNQPQHF
TRBV28 | CASSPPSAGGRDEQFF
TRBV4-1 | CASSRGTGGVGYTF
TRBV2 | CASSLRGYSNQPQHF
TRBV5-4 | CASSGNRNSTDTQYF
TRBV9 | CASSVAGGQVEKLFF
TRBV6-5 | CASSYSPTSGQPQHF
TRBV29-1 | CSVEGPSYEQYF
TRBV27 | CASRSLNSYNEQFF
TRBV9 | CASSVGAPSGGYQTQYF
TRBV10-3 | CAISDGGASTDTQYF
TRBV18 | CASSPNPLSGGVYNEQFF
TRBV28 | CASSYTPLRVFLDYGYTF
TRBV7-9 | CASNFGWGHGELFF
TRBV29-1 | CSTSGQGGQETQYF
TRBV28 | CASYTTVGRDRGFYGYTF
TRBV18 | CASSPPGQQPDTQYF
TRBV28 | CASSVRVNDMNTEAFF
TRBV7-3 | CASSPQGASYEQYF
TRBV7-3 | CASSLRPGTNTGELFF
TRBV3-1/TRBV3-2 | CASSQAAGFWSEAFF
TRBV3-1/TRBV3-2 | CASSPRAGGSYNEQFF